The 32 T cell receptor beta chains below come from one sample, sequenced in a study of CD8 T cells in Susac syndrome. With random hexamers, about 0.5 to 1 ug RNA was reverse transcribed. Each CDR3 protein is one row after TCRdb ran MiXCR on the immunoSEQ multiplex PCR reads. The table records under 200,000 distinct CDR3 sequences, 95% of them present only once. Sequences were obtained from CD4+ T cells from PBMCs. The receptors derive from a human donor in good health.

The V and J genes are TRBV30 and TRBJ1-5; a weak D match, TRBD1 (5 bases). CDR3 length: 15 residues. V lost 3 bases to trimming and J lost 3 bases, with 15 bases between them. Germline assignment: CDR1 GTSNPN and CDR2 SVGIG (reference sequence). CDR3 bases: TGTGCCTGGAGCTTGAACAGGCCGACCAATCAGCCCCAGCATTTT. It is translated as CAWSLNRPTNQPQHF.

This chain connects TRBV6-5 to TRBJ2-3; D is possibly TRBD1 or TRBD2 (6 bases each). CDR1 MNHEY and CDR2 SVGAGI come from the germline V gene. The CDR3 is 17 residues long. Trimming removed 0 bases from V and 0 bases from J, with 13 bases in between. CDR3 loop: CASSYSRGHPSTDTQYF. CDR3 nucleotides: TGTGCCAGCAGTTACTCTCGGGGGCACCCTAGCACAGATACGCAGTATTTT.

This rearrangement joins TRBV3-1 to TRBJ1-2, with D perhaps matching TRBD1 (5 bases). The ends were cut back, 1 base at V and 5 bases at J, with 14 bases in the middle. This CDR3 contains 15 residues. In germline, CDR1 is LGHDT, CDR2 YNNKEL (reference sequence). CDR3 in amino acids: CASSQGLGRGYGYTF. The CDR3 coding sequence is TGTGCCAGCAGCCAAGGTTTGGGACGGGGTTATGGCTACACCTTC.

This clonotype was detected a few times. The chain couples TRBV3-1 to TRBJ1-5; D not certain. The CDR3 is made up of 13 amino acids. Germline V CDR1 and CDR2: LGHDT, YNNKEL (reference sequence). Trimming took off 6 bases at V and 0 bases at J, with 6 bases between the two ends. The CDR3 sequence: CASSRDSNQPQHF. The CDR3, as DNA: TGTGCCAGCAGTCGGGATAGCAATCAGCCCCAGCATTTT.

The chain employs TRBV30 and TRBJ2-5, with a weak D call TRBD1 (5 bases). The CDR3 extends over 14 amino acids. Germline values: CDR1 GTSNPN, CDR2 SVGIG (reference sequence). The V end lost 4 bases, the J end lost 0 bases, and 12 bases lay between the germline ends. The DNA of the CDR3 is TGTGCCTGGACCTCCACAGGTTACCAAGAGACCCAGTACTTC. Its translation: CAWTSTGYQETQYF.

The genes are TRBV30 and TRBJ1-1; 7 bases align to TRBD1. Germline V gene sequence: CDR1 GTSNPN, CDR2 SVGIG (reference sequence). With 5 bases clipped from V and 5 bases from J, the junction kept 11 bases outside the gene matches. This CDR3 is 14 amino acids long. CDR3 region: CAWSKNRGRTEAFF. The DNA for the CDR3 is TGTGCCTGGTCCAAGAACAGGGGTAGGACTGAAGCTTTCTTT.

The CDR3 DNA reads TGCAGCATTCGCGGGAGCCTGAAGACCCAGTACTTC. It yields the protein CSIRGSLKTQYF. The chain is built from TRBV29-1 and TRBJ2-5, with 7 bases lining up with TRBD2. The CDR3 loop spans 12 amino acids. After removal of 8 bases from V and 6 bases from J, the junction contained 9 bases not matched to a gene. The germline CDR1 and CDR2 sequences are SQVTM and ANQGSEA.

The CDR3 DNA reads as TGTGCCTGGACCAGGGGGAATGGCTACACCTTC. It yields the protein CAWTRGNGYTF. The chain carries TRBV30 and TRBJ1-2; 7 bases line up with TRBD1. Trimming removed 4 bases from V and 6 bases from J; junction bases left unmatched: 2. The CDR3 extends over 11 amino acids. CDR1 GTSNPN and CDR2 SVGIG come from the germline V gene (reference sequence).

V is TRBV3-1 and J is TRBJ2-7; 10 nucleotides align to TRBD1. The CDR3 has 16 amino acids. The germline CDR1 and CDR2 sequences are LGHDT and YNNKEL (reference sequence). V was pared by 4 bases and J by 3 bases, with 9 bases of the junction left unmatched. The CDR3: CASSPVVGQGDYEQYF. The DNA for the CDR3 is TGTGCCAGCAGCCCGGTGGTAGGACAGGGGGACTACGAGCAGTACTTC.

The chain is built from TRBV19 and TRBJ1-5; D remains unclear. The CDR3 spans 13 residues. Trimming took off 6 bases at V and 6 bases at J, with 12 bases between the two ends. Germline-derived CDR1 and CDR2 are LNHDA and SQIVND (reference sequence). CDR3 protein: CASRPNEVQPQHF. The CDR3, as DNA: TGTGCCAGTAGGCCTAATGAAGTTCAGCCCCAGCATTTT.

The genes are TRBV25-1 and TRBJ2-4; D possibly corresponds to TRBD1 (6 bases). In germline, CDR1 is MGHDK, CDR2 SYGVNS. Trimming took 4 bases from V and 8 from J, leaving 18 bases between them. The CDR3 runs to 15 residues. Here the CDR3 reads CASSGGRERKYIQYF. The CDR3 DNA reads TGTGCCAGCAGTGGGGGGCGCGAAAGAAAGTACATTCAGTACTTC.

The chain uses TRBV7-9 and TRBJ1-2; D call uncertain. CDR3 size: 15 residues. The germline CDR1 and CDR2 sequences are SEHNR and FQNEAQ (reference sequence). Trimming cost V 6 bases and J 0 bases, with 14 bases left between them. This CDR3 is CASSQLTAANYGYTF. CDR3 DNA: TGTGCCAGCAGTCAACTAACGGCAGCTAACTATGGCTACACCTTC.

This clonotype appeared a single time. V usage is TRBV6-2 or TRBV6-3 and J usage is TRBJ2-5, with D perhaps TRBD1 (5 bases). V was cut by 7 bases and J by 1 base, with 7 bases left in between. Germline lookup yields CDR1 MNHEY and CDR2 SVGEGT. The length of the CDR3 is 12 residues. The CDR3 spells CASKTAQETQYF. In DNA, the CDR3 is TGTGCCAGCAAGACAGCCCAAGAGACCCAGTACTTC.

The V call is TRBV12-5, the J call TRBJ1-1; D ambiguous. CDR3 length: 13 amino acids. Germline loops: CDR1 LGHNT, CDR2 FRNRAP. The germline V and J ends were trimmed by 2 bases and 1 base, with 5 bases remaining between them. The CDR3 region has the DNA TGTGCTAGTGGTTTGTTGACGAACACTGAAGCTTTCTTT. Its translation: CASGLLTNTEAFF. Variable domain in full (rest from reference TRBV12-5 and TRBJ1-1): DARVTQTPRHKVTEMGQEVTMRCQPILGHNTVFWYRQTMMQGLELLAYFRNRAPLDDSGMPKDRFSAEMPDATLATLKIQPSEPRDSAVYFCASGLLTNTEAFFGQGTRLTVV.

J is TRBJ1-5 and V is TRBV15; tentative D call: TRBD1 (6 bases). Germline CDR1 reads LNHNV; CDR2 reads YYDKDF (reference sequence). V shed 1 base and J shed 6 bases, with 13 bases lying between them. The CDR3 spans 15 residues. The CDR3 DNA reads TGTGCCACCAGCAGAGCGTCAGGGGTGGGTCAGCCCCAGCATTTT. As protein: CATSRASGVGQPQHF. The variable domain in full, with the rest retrieved from reference TRBV15 and TRBJ1-5, is DAMVIQNPRYQVTQFGKPVTLSCSQTLNHNVMYWYQQKSSQAPKLLFHYYDKDFNNEADTPDNFQSRRPNTSFCFLDIRSPGLGDTAMYLCATSRASGVGQPQHFGDGTRLSIL.

The chain combines TRBV12-3 or TRBV12-4 with TRBJ1-1; D ambiguous. Trimming took 7 bases from V and 3 from J, leaving 12 bases between them. The CDR3 length is 13 residues. DNA of the CDR3: TGTGCCAGCACCTGGACCGGGGACACTGAAGCTTTCTTT. Translation gives CASTWTGDTEAFF.

The chain carries TRBV28 and TRBJ2-1; 9 positions match TRBD2. The CDR3 extends over 14 amino acids. With 7 bases clipped from V and 8 bases from J, the junction kept 9 bases outside the gene matches. Germline CDR1 reads MDHEN; CDR2 reads SYDVKM. CDR3 nucleotides: TGTGCCAGCACCTCCGCGGGAGGGATATATGAGCAGTTCTTC. Its translation: CASTSAGGIYEQFF.

This chain uses TRBV13 with TRBJ2-1; 7 bases are shared with TRBD2. This CDR3 spans 14 amino acids. Germline V gives CDR1 PRHDT, CDR2 FYEKMQ (reference sequence). V was clipped by 5 bases and J by 6 bases; unmatched bases: 7. The CDR3 loop reads CASSPREGLNEQFF. CDR3 sequence (DNA): TGTGCCAGCAGCCCCAGGGAGGGTCTCAATGAGCAGTTCTTC.

The chain couples TRBV20-1 to TRBJ2-7; 12 bases agree with TRBD1. The CDR3 length is 14 residues. J gave up 7 bases and V 6 bases, and 10 bases lay outside the gene matches. CDR1 DFQATT and CDR2 SNEGSKA come from the germline V gene (reference sequence). The chain's CDR3 is CSAPGTGGAREQYF. CDR3 sequence (DNA): TGCAGTGCCCCGGGGACAGGGGGCGCGAGGGAGCAGTACTTC.

This clonotype was recorded once. V usage is TRBV29-1 and J usage is TRBJ2-5; TRBD2 might be the D (6 bases). V was clipped by 2 bases and J by 5 bases, with 12 bases between them. This CDR3 contains 13 residues. Germline V gives CDR1 SQVTM, CDR2 ANQGSEA. The CDR3 here is CSVETTSWETQYF. CDR3 nucleotide sequence: TGCAGCGTTGAAACGACTAGTTGGGAGACCCAGTACTTC.

The chain has TRBV9 and TRBJ1-5; no reliable D call. The CDR3 has 11 residues. Trimming took off 5 bases at V and 9 bases at J, with 9 bases between the two ends. Germline CDR1 reads SGDLS; CDR2 reads YYNGEE. CDR3: CASSPRGPQHF. For the CDR3, the DNA is TGTGCCAGCAGTCCCCGGGGGCCCCAGCATTTT.

The V call is TRBV7-2, the J call TRBJ2-7; tentative D call: TRBD2 (6 bases). CDR3 length: 15 amino acids. Germline lookup yields CDR1 SGHTA and CDR2 FQGNSA. V was trimmed by 4 bases and J by 4 bases, leaving 17 bases between them. CDR3 amino acids: CASSSGTVVSYEQYV. CDR3 DNA sequence: TGTGCCAGCAGCTCCGGGACTGTGGTATCGTACGAGCAGTACGTC.

V and J are TRBV2 and TRBJ2-7; no firm D call. The CDR3 spans 14 residues. Trimming stripped 3 bases from V and 2 bases from J, with 11 bases between. Germline values: CDR1 SNHLY, CDR2 FYNNEI. CDR3: CASSDGGLTYEQYV. In DNA, the CDR3 is TGTGCCAGCAGTGATGGCGGATTAACCTACGAGCAGTACGTC.

This clonotype was seen a few times. J is TRBJ2-3 and V is TRBV9; D gene unclear. Looked up from germline, CDR1 is SGDLS and CDR2 is YYNGEE. Between the trimmed V and J ends, which lost 1 base and 0 bases, there was a span of 3 bases. The CDR3 spans 13 residues. The CDR3, as DNA: TGTGCCAGCAGCGTAAGTAGCACAGATACGCAGTATTTT. Amino acid sequence: CASSVSSTDTQYF.

This rearrangement joins TRBV12-3 or TRBV12-4 to TRBJ2-5; D not certain. The length of the CDR3 is 13 residues. The ends were cut back, 8 bases at V and 3 bases at J, with 13 bases in the middle. The CDR3 spells CASGNGQKETQYF. For the CDR3, the DNA is TGTGCCAGCGGCAATGGGCAGAAAGAGACCCAGTACTTC.

V is TRBV3-1 and J is TRBJ1-2, with a possible D match to TRBD1 (5 bases). The CDR3 has 16 amino acids. V gave up 4 bases and J gave up 5 bases, with 20 bases separating them. CDR1 is LGHDT, CDR2 YNNKEL, per germline (reference sequence). In DNA form, the CDR3 reads TGTGCCAGCAGCCGGCCGGGGGTCTTAAATCGGTATGGCTACACCTTC. Translated, it gives CASSRPGVLNRYGYTF.

This sequence joins TRBV5-1 and TRBJ2-3; D is possibly TRBD1 or TRBD2 (5 bases each). Germline V CDR1 and CDR2: SGHRS, YFSETQ. CDR3 length equals 14 residues. Trimming removed 6 bases at V and 0 bases at J, with 11 bases between. CDR3 amino acids: CASIWGPSTDTQYF. The CDR3 DNA reads TGCGCCAGCATTTGGGGACCGAGCACAGATACGCAGTATTTT.

The chain employs TRBV15 and TRBJ2-7, with D possibly being TRBD2 (5 bases). V was cut by 5 bases and J by 6 bases, with 20 bases left in between. Germline assignment: CDR1 LNHNV and CDR2 YYDKDF (reference sequence). This CDR3 is built from 15 residues. In DNA, the CDR3 is TGTGCCACCAGCCTCGGCTACGGAGGCTCCGGCGAGCAGTACTTC. It specifies CATSLGYGGSGEQYF.

The V call is TRBV20-1, the J call TRBJ2-4, with 8 positions matching TRBD2. The germline gives CDR1 DFQATT, CDR2 SNEGSKA (reference sequence). The CDR3 is made up of 15 amino acids. Germline trimming cut 6 bases from V and 9 bases from J; bases unmatched to any gene: 16. The CDR3 nucleotides are TGCAGTGCACCTCCCTTTCGGGGGGGCGAGAGCATTCAGTACTTC. Amino acid sequence: CSAPPFRGGESIQYF.

The chain links TRBV20-1 to TRBJ2-7; 12 bases are a match to TRBD1. The CDR3 runs to 17 residues. Germline V gives CDR1 DFQATT, CDR2 SNEGSKA (reference sequence). The CDR3 spells CSLGGQGAGRLLDEQYF. CDR3 sequence (DNA): TGCAGCTTAGGGGGACAGGGGGCTGGAAGGTTGCTGGACGAGCAGTACTTC.

V gene TRBV5-1 combines with J gene TRBJ1-2; D is ambiguous. CDR1 is SGHRS and CDR2 is YFSETQ in the germline V gene. The CDR3 is 15 residues long. Trimming removed 6 bases at V and 3 bases at J, with 18 bases between. CDR3 coding DNA: TGCGCCAGCACCAGTCGGACCTCCGGAGACTATGGCTACACCTTC. This encodes CASTSRTSGDYGYTF.

This chain uses TRBV5-1 with TRBJ1-4; D is unresolved. V lost 0 bases and J lost 8, with 11 bases in between. The CDR3 is made up of 14 amino acids. Looked up from germline, CDR1 is SGHRS and CDR2 is YFSETQ. The DNA for the CDR3 is TGCGCCAGCAGCTTGGTTTCGGCAGGAGAAAAACTGTTTTTT. Translation: CASSLVSAGEKLFF.